The subject of this entry is one T cell receptor beta chain. The sample belongs to a study of blood T cell repertoires in COVID-19. Methods used by the authors: Amplified reference gene primers provided the basis for estimating nucleated cell counts. Some clones are missing from TCRdb's copy, which holds only in-frame ones; the method was immunoSEQ multiplex PCR. V, J and clone size reflect that table, while D and trimming were determined from the DNA. The sample has 54,000 or so clones, roughly 91% seen once. Germline V gene data show CDR1 as LNHDA and CDR2 as SQIVND (reference sequence). V lost 4 bases and J lost 1; bases outside the gene matches: 4. This CDR3 is 15 amino acids long.

The sequenced sample was peripheral blood. The chain recombines TRBV19 with TRBJ1-5; 7 bases match TRBD1. The source of this sequence is a man aged 45-65 years with active COVID-19. CDR3 loop: CASSNRGISNQPQHF. In DNA form, the CDR3 reads TGTGCCAGTAGTAACAGGGGCATAAGCAATCAGCCCCAGCATTTT.